This T cell receptor beta chain emerged from a study of blood T cell repertoires in COVID-19. CDR1 and CDR2 (germline): LGHDT, YNNKEL (reference sequence). The CDR3 has 15 residues. The junction had 6 bases not matched to a gene; V was cut back by 6 bases and J by 0 bases. Sequencing was performed with immunoSEQ multiplex PCR; in TCRdb, only in-frame clones are kept and a portion is missing. Of about 170,000 clones in the sample, roughly 85% are singletons; the top ten hold under 20%. The chain recombines TRBV3-1 (or the pseudogene TRBV3-2) with TRBJ2-5, with TRBD2 matching 8 bases. This TCR was sampled from a woman aged 65 to 85 in a cohort exposed to, infected with or recovered from COVID-19 (not recorded which). Sequencing used PBMCs or T cells enriched from blood (not recorded which). The CDR3 DNA reads TGTGCCAGCAGGAATAGCGGGAATCACCAAGAGACCCAGTACTTC. Protein product: CASRNSGNHQETQYF.